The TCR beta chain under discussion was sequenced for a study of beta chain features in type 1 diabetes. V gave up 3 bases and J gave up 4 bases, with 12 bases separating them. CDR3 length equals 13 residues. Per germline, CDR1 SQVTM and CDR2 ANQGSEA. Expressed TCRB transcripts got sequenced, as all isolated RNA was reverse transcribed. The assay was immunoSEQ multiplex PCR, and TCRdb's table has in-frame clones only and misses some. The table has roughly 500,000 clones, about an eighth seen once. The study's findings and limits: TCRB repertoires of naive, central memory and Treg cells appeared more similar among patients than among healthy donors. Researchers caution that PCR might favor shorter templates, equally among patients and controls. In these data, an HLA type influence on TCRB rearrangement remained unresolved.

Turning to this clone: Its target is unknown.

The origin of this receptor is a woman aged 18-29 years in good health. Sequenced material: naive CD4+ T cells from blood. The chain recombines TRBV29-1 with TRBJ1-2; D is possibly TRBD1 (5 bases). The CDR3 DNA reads TGCAGCGTTGAGTCGAGACAGCGCTATGGCTACACCTTC. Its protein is CSVESRQRYGYTF.